Below are 2 T cell receptor beta chains sequenced from a single sample in a study of blood T cell repertoires in COVID-19. Here immunoSEQ multiplex PCR was the method, and the copy in TCRdb shows in-frame clones only, minus some. The table records some 300,000 clones, around four fifths of them present only once. The sequenced sample was peripheral blood. These receptors were taken from a woman between 45 and 60 years old with active or convalescent COVID-19.

V is TRBV19 and J is TRBJ2-1, with TRBD2 matching 12 bases. This CDR3 contains 17 residues. Trimming removed 1 base from V and 10 bases from J; junction bases left unmatched: 11. The germline V gene has CDR1 LNHDA and CDR2 SQIVND (reference sequence). CDR3 coding DNA: TGTGCCAGTAGTATAGGGGACCTCCCGCTAGCGGGAGGGGAGCAGTTCTTC. Its protein is CASSIGDLPLAGGEQFF.

The chain links TRBV6-5 to TRBJ1-2; D is possibly TRBD1 (6 bases). Trimming removed 5 bases from V and 0 bases from J, with 13 bases in between. The length of the CDR3 is 15 residues. Germline V CDR1 and CDR2: MNHEY, SVGAGI. CDR3 protein: CASSLSGQSNYGYTF. The CDR3 nucleotides are TGTGCCAGCAGTCTGTCTGGACAGTCTAACTATGGCTACACCTTC.